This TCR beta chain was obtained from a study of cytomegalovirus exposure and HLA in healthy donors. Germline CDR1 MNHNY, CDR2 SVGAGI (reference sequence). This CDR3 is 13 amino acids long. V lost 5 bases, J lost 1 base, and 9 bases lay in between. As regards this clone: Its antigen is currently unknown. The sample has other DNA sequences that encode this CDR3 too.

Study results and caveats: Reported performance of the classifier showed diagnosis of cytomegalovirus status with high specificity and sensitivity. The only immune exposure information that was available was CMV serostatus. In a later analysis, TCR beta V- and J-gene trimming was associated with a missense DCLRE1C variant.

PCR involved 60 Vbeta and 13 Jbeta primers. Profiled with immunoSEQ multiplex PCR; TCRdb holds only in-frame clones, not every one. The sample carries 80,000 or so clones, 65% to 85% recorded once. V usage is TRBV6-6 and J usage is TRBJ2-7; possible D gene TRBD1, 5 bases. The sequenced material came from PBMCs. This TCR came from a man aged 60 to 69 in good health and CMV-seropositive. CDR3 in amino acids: CASSPAGSYEQYF. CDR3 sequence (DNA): TGTGCCAGCAGTCCCGCAGGGTCCTACGAGCAGTACTTC.